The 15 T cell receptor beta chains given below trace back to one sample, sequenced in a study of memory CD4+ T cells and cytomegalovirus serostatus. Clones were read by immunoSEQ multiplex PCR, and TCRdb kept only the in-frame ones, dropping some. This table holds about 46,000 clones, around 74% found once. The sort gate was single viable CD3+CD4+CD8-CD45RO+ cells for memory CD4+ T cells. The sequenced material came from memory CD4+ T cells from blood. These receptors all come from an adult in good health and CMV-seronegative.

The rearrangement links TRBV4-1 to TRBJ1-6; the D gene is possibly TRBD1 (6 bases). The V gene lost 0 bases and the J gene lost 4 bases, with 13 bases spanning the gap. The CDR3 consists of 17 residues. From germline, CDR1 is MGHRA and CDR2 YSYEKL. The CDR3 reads CASSQDRAGAYNSPLHF. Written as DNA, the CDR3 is TGCGCCAGCAGCCAAGATCGGGCAGGGGCGTATAATTCACCCCTCCACTTT.

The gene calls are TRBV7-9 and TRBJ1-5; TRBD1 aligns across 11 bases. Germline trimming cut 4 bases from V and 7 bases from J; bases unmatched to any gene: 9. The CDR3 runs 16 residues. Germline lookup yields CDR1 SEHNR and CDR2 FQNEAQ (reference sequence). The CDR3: CASSSGTGGDGQPQHF. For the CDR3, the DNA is TGTGCCAGCAGCTCAGGGACAGGGGGAGACGGGCAGCCCCAGCATTTT.

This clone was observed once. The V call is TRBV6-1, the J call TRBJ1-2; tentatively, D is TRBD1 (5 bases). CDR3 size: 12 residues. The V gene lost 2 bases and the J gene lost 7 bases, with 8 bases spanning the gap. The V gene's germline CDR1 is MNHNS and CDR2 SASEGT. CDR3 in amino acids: CASSELGGGYTF. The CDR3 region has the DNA TGTGCCAGCAGTGAACTCGGGGGTGGCTACACCTTC.

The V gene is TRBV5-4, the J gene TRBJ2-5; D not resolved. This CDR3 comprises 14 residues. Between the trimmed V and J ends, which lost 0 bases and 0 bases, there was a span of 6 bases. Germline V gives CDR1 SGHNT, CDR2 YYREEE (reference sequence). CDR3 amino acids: CASSLGSYQETQYF. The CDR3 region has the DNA TGTGCCAGCAGCTTGGGCAGTTACCAAGAGACCCAGTACTTC.

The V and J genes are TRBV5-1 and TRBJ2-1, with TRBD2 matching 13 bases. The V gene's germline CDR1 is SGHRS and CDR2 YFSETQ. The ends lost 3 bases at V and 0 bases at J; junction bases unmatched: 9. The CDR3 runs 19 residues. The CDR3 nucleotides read TGCGCCAGCAGCTCTAGGACTAGCGGGGGACTTAGCTCCTACAATGAGCAGTTCTTC. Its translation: CASSSRTSGGLSSYNEQFF.

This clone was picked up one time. CDR3 sequence (DNA): TGTGCCACCCGGACAGGGGGCCTCACTGAAGCTTTCTTT. Protein: CATRTGGLTEAFF. This chain links TRBV19 with TRBJ1-1; TRBD1 aligns across 11 bases. The CDR3 has 13 amino acids. V trimming: 10 bases; J trimming: 4 bases; junction bases outside the gene matches: 5. CDR1 is LNHDA, CDR2 SQIVND, per germline (reference sequence).

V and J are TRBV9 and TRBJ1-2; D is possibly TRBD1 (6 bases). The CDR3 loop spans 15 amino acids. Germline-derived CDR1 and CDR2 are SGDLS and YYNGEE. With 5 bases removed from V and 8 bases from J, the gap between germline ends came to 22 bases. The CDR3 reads CASRKNTGPGSGYTF. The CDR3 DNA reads TGTGCCAGCAGAAAAAATACAGGGCCGGGGTCGGGCTACACCTTC.

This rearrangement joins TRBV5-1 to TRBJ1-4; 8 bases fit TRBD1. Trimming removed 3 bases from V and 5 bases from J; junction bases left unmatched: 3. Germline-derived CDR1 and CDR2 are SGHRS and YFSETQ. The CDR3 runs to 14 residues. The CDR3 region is CASSWTGKNEKLFF. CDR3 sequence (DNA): TGCGCCAGCAGCTGGACAGGGAAAAATGAAAAACTGTTTTTT.

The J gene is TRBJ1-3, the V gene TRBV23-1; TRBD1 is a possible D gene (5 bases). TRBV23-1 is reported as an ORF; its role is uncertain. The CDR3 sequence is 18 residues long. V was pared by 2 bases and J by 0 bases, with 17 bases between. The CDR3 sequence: CASSQRWGKRSSGNTIYF. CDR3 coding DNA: TGCGCCAGCAGTCAAAGATGGGGGAAAAGAAGCTCTGGAAACACCATATATTTT.

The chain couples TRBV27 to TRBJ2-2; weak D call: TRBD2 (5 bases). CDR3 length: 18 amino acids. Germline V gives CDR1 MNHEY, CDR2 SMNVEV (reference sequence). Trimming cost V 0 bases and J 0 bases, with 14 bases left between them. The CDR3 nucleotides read TGTGCCAGCAGTTTATCGGCTAGCCGCTACCCGAACACCGGGGAGCTGTTTTTT. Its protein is CASSLSASRYPNTGELFF.

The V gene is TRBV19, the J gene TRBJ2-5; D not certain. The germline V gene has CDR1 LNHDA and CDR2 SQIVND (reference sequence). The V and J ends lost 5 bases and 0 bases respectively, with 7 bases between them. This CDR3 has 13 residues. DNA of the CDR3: TGTGCCAGTAGTCGGGCGTACCAAGAGACCCAGTACTTC. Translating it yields CASSRAYQETQYF.

The CDR3 is CAIRGRLSYEQYF. Written as DNA, the CDR3 is TGTGCCATCAGGGGCCGCCTCTCCTACGAGCAGTACTTC. V usage is TRBV10-3 and J usage is TRBJ2-7; D not resolved. Germline assignment: CDR1 ENHRY and CDR2 SYGVKD. The CDR3 runs to 13 residues. Trimming left V 6 bases short and J 0 bases short, with 9 bases between.

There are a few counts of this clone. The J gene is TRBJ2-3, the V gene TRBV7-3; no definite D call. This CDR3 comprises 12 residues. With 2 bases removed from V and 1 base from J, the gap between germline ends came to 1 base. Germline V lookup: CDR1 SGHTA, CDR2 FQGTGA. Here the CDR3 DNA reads TGTGCCAGCAGCTTAGGCACAGATACGCAGTATTTT. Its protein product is CASSLGTDTQYF.

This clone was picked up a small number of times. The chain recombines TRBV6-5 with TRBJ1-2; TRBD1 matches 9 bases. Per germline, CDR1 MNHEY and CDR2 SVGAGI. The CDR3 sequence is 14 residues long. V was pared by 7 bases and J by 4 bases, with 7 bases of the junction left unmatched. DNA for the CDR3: TGTGCCAGCACCACAACAGGGGGCAGCTATGGCTACACCTTC. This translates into CASTTTGGSYGYTF.

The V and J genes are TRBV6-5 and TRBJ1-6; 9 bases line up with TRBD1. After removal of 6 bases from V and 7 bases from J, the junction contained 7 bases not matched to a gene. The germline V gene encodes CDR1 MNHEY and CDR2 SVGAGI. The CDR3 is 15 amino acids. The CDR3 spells CASRVQGAWNSPLHF. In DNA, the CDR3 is TGTGCCAGCAGAGTACAGGGGGCATGGAATTCACCCCTCCACTTT.